The rows below give T cell receptor beta chains drawn from one sample of a study of control samples from healthy donors and cancer patients. Some clones are missing from TCRdb's copy, which holds only in-frame ones; the method was immunoSEQ multiplex PCR. The sample gives 60,000 to 70,000 clones, around four fifths of which show up once; 2.5% to 3% is in the top ten. The specimen sequenced was PBMCs. The receptor set was obtained from a woman aged 45-65 years with lung cancer. The CDR3 runs from the conserved cysteine through the conserved F or W. The D gene is left open where the match is weak. Expanded clones are given a class, and other clones once, few, many or no size at all.

CDR3 protein	D gene	V gene	CDR3 length	clone size
CASSSDLGQGEEKLFF	TRBD1	TRBV9	16	-
CASSVDMLNQAFF	-	TRBV9	13	-
CASSLSSGGASYNEQFF	TRBD2	TRBV4-1	17	-
CASASSRNNEQFF	-	TRBV7-3	13	-
CASSRSQGDEQTGELFF	TRBD1	TRBV6-6	17	-
CASSFGLQNNEQFF	-	TRBV7-2	14	-
CASNLGQVAANVLTF	TRBD1	TRBV19	15	-
CASSANRGGADTQYF	-	TRBV27	15	-
CASTTPDVRSNQPQHF	-	TRBV6-6	16	-
CASSPSTGLVTTGELFF	-	TRBV5-1	17	few
CASSYLRAGGNTEAFF	TRBD1	TRBV6-5	16	few
CASSLAGTGTDTQYF	-	TRBV5-6	15	-
CATSRVGGNTEAFF	-	TRBV15	14	-
CASSVASGQGAGNTIYF	TRBD1	TRBV9	17	-
CASSPGLTSNEQFF	-	TRBV18	14	few
CASSLTTGNTEAFF	-	TRBV5-1	14	-
CAPEWREGLNEKLFF	-	TRBV19	15	-
CASSAVLANYGYTF	-	TRBV7-2	14	-
CASSSWQDNEQFF	-	TRBV27	13	once
CAWSAGTYTDTQYF	-	TRBV30	14	-
CASSLEGARREKLFF	TRBD1	TRBV5-5	15	once
CAWSVRGFAGNTIYF	-	TRBV30	15	-
CASSRQSSYNEQFF	-	TRBV27	14	-
CASSSPGGGYGYTF	TRBD1	TRBV7-2	14	-
CASSLWDSLSGANVLTF	TRBD1	TRBV19	17	-
CASSGTGENTEAFF	TRBD1	TRBV19	14	-
CASRGDRSSYNSPLHF	TRBD1	TRBV6-6	16	once
CASSSDRDNSPLHF	TRBD1	TRBV2	14	-
CASSPGSGNTEAFF	-	TRBV7-9	14	-
CASTLDSFSNQPQHF	-	TRBV5-5	15	-
CASSYSTDTQYF	-	TRBV7-2	12	-
CASTALLSTDTQYF	-	TRBV2	14	-
CASSPLRDGSYGYTF	-	TRBV5-8	15	-
CASSTGLAGAHTQYF	TRBD2	TRBV6-5	15	-
CASNIQGPQETQYF	-	TRBV2	14	-
CASSFTRSGLDTQYF	-	TRBV7-2	15	-
CASSLDGRGTDTQYF	-	TRBV7-9	15	-
CASSLPASMNTEAFF	-	TRBV7-2	15	-
CATSDPGTDTQYF	-	TRBV24-1	13	-
CAWSPWRGAGANYGYTF	-	TRBV30	17	-
CASSQLPSGGEAFF	-	TRBV3-1/TRBV3-2	14	-